This entry lists 15 T cell receptor beta chains sequenced from one sample in a study of T cells in Graves' hyperthyroidism and ophthalmopathy. From RNA transcripts, TCR beta CDR3 regions were amplified. Initially, a first-round RT-PCR of the TCR CDR3 employed the HTBI primer set. MiXCR, applied by TCRdb to the multiplex PCR reads, yields one record per CDR3 protein. The table shows under 350,000 distinct CDR3 sequences, with about 25% occurring only once. The sequenced material came from blood. Source of these receptors: a man in his forties or fifties with Graves' hyperthyroidism that later progressed to Graves' ophthalmopathy.

This rearrangement joins TRBV6-1 to TRBJ2-7; the match to TRBD2 covers 13 bases. In germline, CDR1 is MNHNS, CDR2 SASEGT. The junction had 5 bases not matched to a gene; V was cut back by 6 bases and J by 3 bases. The CDR3 consists of 15 residues. The CDR3 reads CASRGRTSGSYEQYF. The DNA of the CDR3 is TGTGCCAGCAGGGGTCGGACTAGCGGGAGCTACGAGCAGTACTTC.

This clonotype was detected a few times. CDR3 sequence reads: CASSQTYYGAAGFDIQYF. The CDR3 region has the DNA TGCGCCAGCAGCCAGACTTATTATGGGGCGGCTGGATTTGACATTCAGTACTTC. The chain uses TRBV4-1 and TRBJ2-4; D perhaps matches TRBD1 (5 bases). Trimming shortened V by 3 bases and J by 8 bases, and 26 bases separated the two germline ends. Looked up from germline, CDR1 is MGHRA and CDR2 is YSYEKL. The CDR3 is 18 amino acids.

In this sample, this clonotype turned up many times. The chain couples TRBV28 to TRBJ2-7, with D possibly called TRBD1 or TRBD2 (5 bases each). Trimming shortened V by 3 bases and J by 3 bases, and 24 bases separated the two germline ends. The CDR3 has 18 amino acids. Germline V lookup: CDR1 MDHEN, CDR2 SYDVKM. CDR3 DNA sequence: TGTGCCAGCAGTTTGTATCGTGCGGGCCCGAGGACACTCTACGAGCAGTACTTC. It translates to CASSLYRAGPRTLYEQYF.

The gene calls are TRBV6-2 or TRBV6-3 and TRBJ2-7; D is possibly TRBD1 (6 bases). The CDR3 has 15 amino acids. Trimming removed 7 bases at V and 5 bases at J, with 21 bases between. Germline values: CDR1 MNHEY, CDR2 SVGEGT. CDR3: CASKQSQGKFHEQYF. CDR3 nucleotide sequence: TGTGCCAGCAAGCAAAGTCAGGGGAAATTCCACGAGCAGTACTTC.

This clonotype was seen ten or more times. The chain employs TRBV2 and TRBJ1-2, with 9 bases that match TRBD1. The trim removed 6 bases at V and 6 bases at J, leaving 5 bases unmatched. The CDR3 totals 13 residues. The germline gives CDR1 SNHLY, CDR2 FYNNEI. This CDR3 reads CASRRTGDDGYTF. For the CDR3, the DNA is TGTGCCAGCAGGAGGACAGGGGATGATGGCTACACCTTC.

This clonotype was seen many times. The chain has TRBV12-3 or TRBV12-4 and TRBJ1-1, with 10 bases fitting TRBD1. Trimming removed 5 bases from V and 4 bases from J; junction bases left unmatched: 4. The CDR3 is 14 residues long. The CDR3 sequence is CASSPRTGGTEAFF. The CDR3 nucleotides read TGTGCCAGCAGTCCAAGGACAGGGGGCACTGAAGCTTTCTTT.

This clonotype was seen ten or more times. V usage is TRBV11-2 and J usage is TRBJ1-2; 7 nucleotides align to TRBD1. Per germline, CDR1 SGHAT and CDR2 FQNNGV. V dropped 0 bases and J dropped 7; count of bases not matched to a gene: 8. The CDR3 has 15 residues. The CDR3 region is CASSLDLVGGGGYTF. The DNA for the CDR3 is TGTGCCAGCAGCTTAGATCTTGTAGGGGGCGGTGGCTACACCTTC.

This rearrangement joins TRBV6-2 or TRBV6-3 to TRBJ2-2; D call uncertain. Germline-derived CDR1 and CDR2 are MNHEY and SVGEGT. The CDR3 totals 14 residues. V dropped 6 bases and J dropped 0 bases, with 8 bases sitting between them. The CDR3 sequence is CASRGLSNTGELFF. CDR3 nucleotides: TGTGCCAGCAGGGGTCTATCGAACACCGGGGAGCTGTTTTTT.

This clonotype occurred many times. The CDR3 region has the DNA TGTGCCAGCAGCTTAGATCCCGGCAGGGGACGGTATGGCTACACCTTC. It encodes CASSLDPGRGRYGYTF. This sequence joins TRBV11-2 and TRBJ1-2, with D tentatively TRBD1 (6 bases). In germline, CDR1 is SGHAT, CDR2 FQNNGV. CDR3 length equals 16 residues. V lost 0 bases, J lost 5 bases, and 16 bases lay in between.

This chain uses TRBV6-2 or TRBV6-3 with TRBJ2-7, with D maybe TRBD1 (5 bases). The V gene's germline CDR1 is MNHEY and CDR2 SVGEGT. V was pared by 2 bases and J by 3 bases, with 11 bases between. The CDR3 totals 14 residues. CDR3 DNA sequence: TGTGCCAGCAGTTACAGGGGAAAGGGCTACGAGCAGTACTTC. This translates into CASSYRGKGYEQYF.

This clonotype has ten or more counts. The chain combines TRBV20-1 with TRBJ1-1; perhaps TRBD1 as D (5 bases). This CDR3 has 13 residues. Trimming cost V 4 bases and J 5 bases, with 14 bases left between them. Germline V lookup: CDR1 DFQATT, CDR2 SNEGSKA (reference sequence). The CDR3 DNA sequence: TGCAGTGCTATGCGACAGTTTCCTACTGAAGCTTTCTTT. It codes for CSAMRQFPTEAFF.

This clonotype was counted a few times. V usage is TRBV27 and J usage is TRBJ1-2, with D tentatively TRBD1 (5 bases). The CDR3 loop spans 14 amino acids. The germline V gene has CDR1 MNHEY and CDR2 SMNVEV (reference sequence). Trimming took 6 bases from V and 5 from J, leaving 16 bases between them. CDR3 residues: CASRRRGLQYGYTF. The CDR3 DNA reads as TGTGCCAGCAGGCGAAGGGGTTTGCAATATGGCTACACCTTC.

This clonotype has ten or more counts. The chain combines TRBV10-1 with TRBJ2-5; TRBD2 agrees at 15 bases. The length of the CDR3 is 16 residues. Germline CDR1 WNHNN, CDR2 SYGVQD (reference sequence). The junction had 5 bases not matched to a gene; V was cut back by 4 bases and J by 5 bases. This chain's CDR3 is CASSGGLAGGLETQYF. DNA of the CDR3: TGCGCCAGCAGTGGAGGACTAGCGGGAGGGTTGGAGACCCAGTACTTC.

This chain joins TRBV4-1 and TRBJ1-5, with D perhaps matching TRBD1 (5 bases). Germline values: CDR1 MGHRA, CDR2 YSYEKL. CDR3 length equals 21 residues. V lost 2 bases and J 1 base, leaving 27 bases between the germline ends. The CDR3 reads CASSQKDRDLYNWESNQPQHF. CDR3 in DNA: TGCGCCAGCAGCCAAAAAGACCGGGACCTTTACAATTGGGAGAGCAATCAGCCCCAGCATTTT.

This clonotype was found many times. V usage is TRBV6-5 and J usage is TRBJ1-2; TRBD1 agrees at 12 bases. V was clipped by 6 bases and J by 7 bases; unmatched bases: 12. There are 16 residues in the CDR3. Germline CDR1 reads MNHEY; CDR2 reads SVGAGI. The CDR3 spells CASRRTGTGGGPGYTF. The CDR3 DNA follows: TGTGCCAGCAGACGTACCGGGACAGGGGGCGGGCCTGGCTACACCTTC.